The 8 T cell receptor beta chains reported below all come from one sample, sequenced in a study of early T cells in non-severe SARS-CoV-2 infection. TCRdb recomputed calls from the 5' RACE reads with MiXCR, one row per CDR3 protein. The sample has approximately 76,000 distinct CDR3 sequences, over 11% seen once. The sequenced sample consisted of whole blood. The receptors derive from an adult who was a healthcare worker with PCR-confirmed SARS-CoV-2 infection or an uninfected control (not recorded which).

CDR3 coding DNA: TGTGCCAGCAGCAGGACAGGGTATGGTGTCAATTCACCCCTCCACTTT. Encoded protein: CASSRTGYGVNSPLHF. The genes are TRBV27 and TRBJ1-6, with 8 bases lining up with TRBD1. Germline-derived CDR1 and CDR2 are MNHEY and SMNVEV (reference sequence). After removal of 6 bases from V and 7 bases from J, the junction contained 11 bases not matched to a gene. The CDR3 runs to 16 residues.

Only a few counts were recorded for this clonotype. V gene TRBV18 combines with J gene TRBJ1-4; D gene unclear. Trimming cost V 5 bases and J 4 bases, with 8 bases left between them. The CDR3 loop spans 13 amino acids. Germline lookup yields CDR1 KGHSH and CDR2 LQKENI. The CDR3: CASSAGINEKLFF. CDR3 in DNA: TGTGCCAGCTCAGCGGGGATTAATGAAAAACTGTTTTTT.

This clonotype was seen ten or more times. This chain links TRBV6-2 or TRBV6-3 with TRBJ1-1, with 10 bases identical to TRBD1. From germline, CDR1 is MNHEY and CDR2 SVGEGT. With V trimmed by 2 bases and J by 0 bases, 6 bases remained unmatched. The CDR3 runs to 17 residues. The CDR3 sequence: CASSYPTGGAVNTEAFF. The CDR3 nucleotides read TGTGCCAGCAGTTACCCGACAGGGGGCGCGGTGAACACTGAAGCTTTCTTT.

The sample holds a few counts of this clonotype. The chain uses TRBV11-2 and TRBJ1-2; D gene uncertain. This CDR3 has 14 amino acids. Between the trimmed V and J ends, which lost 0 bases and 8 bases, there was a span of 13 bases. Looked up from germline, CDR1 is SGHAT and CDR2 is FQNNGV. CDR3 amino acids: CASSLDFFLRGYTF. In nucleotides, the CDR3 is TGTGCCAGCAGCTTAGATTTCTTTCTTAGGGGCTACACCTTC.

The sample holds a few counts of this clonotype. V and J are TRBV12-3 or TRBV12-4 and TRBJ2-5; the D is unclear. The length of the CDR3 is 14 residues. Trimming left V 2 bases short and J 1 base short, with 8 bases between. CDR3 loop: CASSLPGPQETQYF. The CDR3 bases are TGTGCCAGCAGTTTACCAGGCCCCCAAGAGACCCAGTACTTC.

This clonotype was counted ten times or more. This sequence joins TRBV3-1 and TRBJ2-7, with TRBD1 as a possible D gene (5 bases). There are 14 residues in the CDR3. Trimming cost V 7 bases and J 2 bases, with 15 bases left between them. The V gene's germline CDR1 is LGHDT and CDR2 YNNKEL (reference sequence). CDR3 DNA sequence: TGTGCCAGCACCCCCAGGGCAGAGCCCTACGAGCAGTACTTC. It is translated as CASTPRAEPYEQYF.

This clonotype was recorded many times. J is TRBJ2-1 and V is TRBV2, with a possible D match to TRBD2 (5 bases). Germline V gene sequence: CDR1 SNHLY, CDR2 FYNNEI. The CDR3 extends over 13 amino acids. With 5 bases removed from V and 6 bases from J, the gap between germline ends came to 11 bases. CDR3 amino acids: CASSLASRNEQFF. DNA of the CDR3: TGTGCCAGCAGTCTAGCTAGTCGCAATGAGCAGTTCTTC.

This clonotype was observed many times. Sequence at one end of the junction differs from germline and may be a read error. DNA for the CDR3: TGCAGCGTCGAAGCGGGCGAGCAGTACTTC. It translates to CSVEAGEQYF. This chain links TRBV29-1 with TRBJ2-7; TRBD2 is a possible D gene (6 bases). In germline, CDR1 is SQVTM, CDR2 ANQGSEA. The CDR3 contains 10 residues.